The entry below describes one T cell receptor beta chain. The table came from immunoSEQ multiplex PCR; TCRdb's copy has only in-frame clones and leaves some out. The sample has 34,000 or so clones; 75% to 95% are singletons. These data belong to a study of T cell changes during pregnancy in multiple sclerosis. The CDR3 is made up of 15 amino acids. J gave up 3 bases and V 3 bases, and 3 bases lay outside the gene matches. Germline-derived CDR1 and CDR2 are ENHRY and SYGVKD. The clonotype originates from a female donor with multiple sclerosis, enrolled in a pregnancy study. The gene calls are TRBV10-3 and TRBJ2-7; 12 bases are a match to TRBD2. This material consisted of CD8+ T cells from peripheral blood mononuclear cells, taken in the first trimester of pregnancy. The CDR3 DNA sequence: TGTGCCATCAGTGACCCACTAGCGGGAGGCTACGAGCAGTACTTC. The encoded protein is CAISDPLAGGYEQYF.